The clone carrying this T cell receptor (beta chain) was detected ten times or more. Its antigen is still unknown. The sample originates from a study of blood T cells in healthy people across ages. General study findings and limits: Both naive CD4+ cell counts and diversity were greater in long-lived donors than in aged donors.

Combining a sample-barcoded 5' primer with a J-beta primer mix, a second PCR ran for about 6 to 11 cycles. TCRdb reanalysed the 5' RACE reads using MiXCR and keeps one entry per CDR3 protein. Of some 670,000 distinct CDR3 sequences in the sample, approximately 52% were seen once. Donors were healthy Caucasian individuals from Russia aged roughly 6 to 90. Germline V gene sequence: CDR1 SQVTM, CDR2 ANQGSEA. The trim removed 5 bases at V and 5 bases at J, leaving 11 bases unmatched. CDR3 length: 15 amino acids. Input material: blood. This TCR derives from an elderly woman in good health. This chain joins TRBV29-1 and TRBJ1-2; 10 nucleotides agree with TRBD1. CDR3 sequence (DNA): TGCAGCGTTTCCCCGGGGGACAGGGGCCAGTATGGCTACACCTTC. It yields the protein CSVSPGDRGQYGYTF.